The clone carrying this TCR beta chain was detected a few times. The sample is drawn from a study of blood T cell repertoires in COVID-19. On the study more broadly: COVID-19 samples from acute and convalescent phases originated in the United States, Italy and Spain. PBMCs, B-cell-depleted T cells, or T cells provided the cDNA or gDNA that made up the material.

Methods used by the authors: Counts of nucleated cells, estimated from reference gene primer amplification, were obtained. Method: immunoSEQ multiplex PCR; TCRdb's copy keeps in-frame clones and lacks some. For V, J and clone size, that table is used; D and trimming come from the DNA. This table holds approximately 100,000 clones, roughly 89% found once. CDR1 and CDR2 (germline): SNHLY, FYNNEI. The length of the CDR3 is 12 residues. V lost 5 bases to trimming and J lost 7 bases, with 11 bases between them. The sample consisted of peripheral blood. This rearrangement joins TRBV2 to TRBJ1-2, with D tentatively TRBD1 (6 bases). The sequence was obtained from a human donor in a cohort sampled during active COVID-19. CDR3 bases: TGTGCCAGCAGTTCTTGGGGGCCTGGCTACACCTTC. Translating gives CASSSWGPGYTF.